The rows below give T cell receptor beta chains drawn from one sample of a study of cytomegalovirus exposure and HLA in healthy donors. Assay: immunoSEQ multiplex PCR; the TCRdb copy retains only in-frame clones and omits some. The table shows more than 90,000 clones, with roughly 71% occurring only once. The sample comprised PBMCs. The receptors come from a man in his fifties or sixties in good health and CMV-seronegative. CDR3s include the opening cysteine and the closing phenylalanine or tryptophan. D genes are given only for firm matches. The size field is filled for only some rows; it gives once, few, many or a size class.

abundance	v_gene	j_gene	d_gene	CDR3nt	CDR3aa
NA	TRBV5-6	TRBJ1-1	TRBD1	TGTGCCAGCAGCTTCGACAGGGGGAACACTGAAGCTTTCTTT	CASSFDRGNTEAFF
NA	TRBV10-1	TRBJ2-3	TRBD2	TGCGCCAGCATCACGGGGACTAGCGGGTGGAGCACAGATACGCAGTATTTT	CASITGTSGWSTDTQYF
NA	TRBV6-6	TRBJ1-1	TRBD1	TGTGCCAGCAGTTACTCGGGACAGCTGAACACTGAAGCTTTCTTT	CASSYSGQLNTEAFF
NA	TRBV5-4	TRBJ2-7	TRBD2	TGTGCCAGCAGCTTGGTTCTAGCGGGGGAGGGCGAGCAGTACTTC	CASSLVLAGEGEQYF
NA	TRBV4-2	TRBJ2-5	TRBD2	TGTGCCAGCAGCCAGGGACTAGCGGGGGGGCTGGAGACCCAGTACTTC	CASSQGLAGGLETQYF
NA	TRBV19	TRBJ1-2	NA	TGTGCCAGTAGTATAGGGGCCTGGCCCCCCCGGTATGGCTACACCTTC	CASSIGAWPPRYGYTF
NA	TRBV10-3	TRBJ2-6	NA	TGTGCCATCAGTGGGGAGTTCTCTGGGGCCAACGTCCTGACTTTC	CAISGEFSGANVLTF
medium-sized	TRBV11-1	TRBJ2-1	TRBD1	TGTGCCAGCAGCTCGGCCCTCCAGGGGGTTGAGCAGTTCTTC	CASSSALQGVEQFF
NA	TRBV6-4	TRBJ2-5	TRBD1	TGTCCTCTTAGTGGGGACAGGGGGCGGGGGACCCAGTACTTC	CPLSGDRGRGTQYF
NA	TRBV5-1	TRBJ2-2	NA	TGCGCCAGCAGCTGGGCTAGCGCCGGGGAGCTGTTTTTT	CASSWASAGELFF
once	TRBV7-8	TRBJ1-1	NA	TGTGCCAGCAGCTTAGAGTACAGGTCGTCCACTGAAGCTTTCTTT	CASSLEYRSSTEAFF
NA	TRBV4-1	TRBJ1-1	NA	TGCGCCAGCAGCCAACCTTCGCTGGCCAGGGGAAGATCTGAAGCTTTCTTT	CASSQPSLARGRSEAFF
few	TRBV10-3	TRBJ1-5	TRBD1	TGTGCCTCCTCAAAGACAGGGGGCAATCAGCCCCAGCATTTT	CASSKTGGNQPQHF
NA	TRBV21-1	TRBJ2-4	NA	TGTGCCAGCAGCGGGACTAACTTC	CASSGTNF
NA	TRBV6-5	TRBJ2-7	TRBD2	TGTGCCAGCAGTTACTTGCGGGGGTACGAGCAGTACTTC	CASSYLRGYEQYF
NA	TRBV9	TRBJ2-5	NA	TGTGCCAGCAGCGCCGCCCCCTTGACAGGCCAAGAGACCCAGTACTTC	CASSAAPLTGQETQYF
NA	TRBV7-6	TRBJ2-4	NA	TGTGCCAGCAGTCGGACGGCGGGACTAGCCAAAAACATTCAGTACTTC	CASSRTAGLAKNIQYF
once	TRBV7-3	TRBJ2-1	TRBD2	TGTGCCAGCAGCCCGCGGACTAGCGGAAGTTACAATGAGCAGTTCTTC	CASSPRTSGSYNEQFF
NA	TRBV6-1	TRBJ1-4	TRBD1	TGTGCCAGCAGTGAAAGGCCGACAGGGGAGGGTGAAAAACTGTTTTTT	CASSERPTGEGEKLFF
once	TRBV15	TRBJ2-3	TRBD1	TGTGCCACCTGGACAGGGAGCACAGATACGCAGTATTTT	CATWTGSTDTQYF